This T cell receptor beta chain was sequenced during a study of T cell responses to AZD1222 COVID-19 vaccine. CDR3 length: 13 residues. Per the germline V gene, CDR1 is MNHEY and CDR2 is SVGAGI. The V gene end was trimmed by 6 bases and the J gene end by 5 bases; junction bases not matched to a gene: 5. Profiled with immunoSEQ multiplex PCR; TCRdb holds only in-frame clones, not every one. The table has more than 90,000 clones, about nine tenths seen once. This TCR came from an adult who received the AZD1222 COVID-19 vaccine. V gene TRBV6-5 combines with J gene TRBJ1-1, with 8 bases matching TRBD1. The sample in question was peripheral blood, obtained 28 days after the second AZD1222 dose. The CDR3 spells CASRITGGTEAFF. The CDR3 nucleotides are TGTGCCAGCAGGATTACAGGGGGAACTGAAGCTTTCTTT.